The entry below gives a single T cell receptor beta chain sequence along with its context. Its antigen is unknown. PCR was performed using 60 Vbeta and 13 Jbeta primers. Assay: immunoSEQ multiplex PCR; the TCRdb copy retains only in-frame clones and omits some. The sample lists more than 200,000 clones; approximately 70% were seen once. Trimming pared 6 bases from V and 4 bases from J, leaving 21 bases between. This CDR3 contains 17 residues. Germline V lookup: CDR1 LNHDA, CDR2 SQIVND (reference sequence). The data derive from a study of cytomegalovirus exposure and HLA in healthy donors. General observations from the study: Differences between HLA loci emerged in a later analysis of TCR association rates, with DRB1 most and HLA-C fewest. In a later analysis, V- and J-gene trimming of beta chains associated with a DCLRE1C missense variant, replicated independently. The availability of immune exposure information extended only to CMV serostatus.

This receptor was identified in a man aged 35-49 years in good health and CMV-seropositive. This chain links TRBV19 with TRBJ1-4, with a possible D match to TRBD1 (5 bases). The material sequenced was PBMCs. The CDR3 sequence is CASSDVSAQGYNEKLFF. CDR3 DNA: TGTGCCAGTAGCGACGTAAGCGCGCAGGGCTATAATGAAAAACTGTTTTTT.